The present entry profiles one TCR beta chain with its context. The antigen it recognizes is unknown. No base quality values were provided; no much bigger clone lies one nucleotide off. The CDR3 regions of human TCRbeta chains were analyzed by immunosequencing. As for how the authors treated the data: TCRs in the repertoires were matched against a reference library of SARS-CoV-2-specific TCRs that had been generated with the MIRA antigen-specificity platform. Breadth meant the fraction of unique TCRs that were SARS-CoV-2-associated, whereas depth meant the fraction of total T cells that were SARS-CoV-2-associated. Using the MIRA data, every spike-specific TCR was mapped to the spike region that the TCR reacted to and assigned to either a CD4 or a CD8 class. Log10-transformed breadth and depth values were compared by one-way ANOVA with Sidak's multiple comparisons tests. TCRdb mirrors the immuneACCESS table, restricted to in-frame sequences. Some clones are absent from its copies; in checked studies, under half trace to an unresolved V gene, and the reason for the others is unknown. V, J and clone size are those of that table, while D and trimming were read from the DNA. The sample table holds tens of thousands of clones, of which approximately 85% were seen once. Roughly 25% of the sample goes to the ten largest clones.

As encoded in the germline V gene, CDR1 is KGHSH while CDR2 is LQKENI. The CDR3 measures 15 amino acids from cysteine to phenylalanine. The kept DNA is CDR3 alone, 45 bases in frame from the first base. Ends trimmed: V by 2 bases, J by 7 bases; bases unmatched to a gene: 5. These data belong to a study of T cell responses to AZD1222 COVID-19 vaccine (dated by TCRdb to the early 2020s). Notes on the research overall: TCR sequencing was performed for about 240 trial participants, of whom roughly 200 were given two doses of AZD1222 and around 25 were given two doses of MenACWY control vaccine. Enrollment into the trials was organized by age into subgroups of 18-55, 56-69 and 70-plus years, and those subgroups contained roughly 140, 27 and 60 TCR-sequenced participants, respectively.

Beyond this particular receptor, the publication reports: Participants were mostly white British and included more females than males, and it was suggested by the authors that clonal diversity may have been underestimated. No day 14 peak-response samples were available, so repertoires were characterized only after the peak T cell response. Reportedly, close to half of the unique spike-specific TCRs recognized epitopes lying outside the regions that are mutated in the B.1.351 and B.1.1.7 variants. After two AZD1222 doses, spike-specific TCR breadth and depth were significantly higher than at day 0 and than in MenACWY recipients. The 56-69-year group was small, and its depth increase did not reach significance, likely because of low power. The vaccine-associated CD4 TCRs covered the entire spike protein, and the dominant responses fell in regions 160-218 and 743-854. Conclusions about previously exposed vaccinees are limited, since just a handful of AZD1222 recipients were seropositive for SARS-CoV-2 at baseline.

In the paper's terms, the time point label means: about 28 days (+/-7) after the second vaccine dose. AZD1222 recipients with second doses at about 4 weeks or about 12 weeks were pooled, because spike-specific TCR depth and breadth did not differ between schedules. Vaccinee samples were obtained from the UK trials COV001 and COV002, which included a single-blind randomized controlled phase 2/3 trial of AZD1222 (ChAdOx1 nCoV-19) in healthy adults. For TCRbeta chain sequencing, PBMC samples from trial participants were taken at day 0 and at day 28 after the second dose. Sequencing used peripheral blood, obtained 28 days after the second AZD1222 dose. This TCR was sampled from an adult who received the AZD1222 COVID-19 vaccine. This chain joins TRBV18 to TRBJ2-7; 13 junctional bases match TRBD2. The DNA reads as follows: TGTGCCAGCTCACCAGCACTAGCGGGAGGGAGTGAGCAGTACTTC. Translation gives CASSPALAGGSEQYF.